The next 25 T cell receptor beta chains were all read from a single sample in a study of beta chain features in type 1 diabetes listed by TCRdb under 2018. Library method: the immunoSEQ multiplex PCR assay. All of the isolated RNA was reverse transcribed with the High Capacity cDNA Reverse Transcription Kit, so expressed TCRB transcripts were sequenced. Imported from immuneACCESS, the table was reduced by TCRdb to in-frame sequences with V and J called. These copies leave out some clones; in studies compared against another copy, an unresolved V gene accounts for under half, and the cause of the remainder is not known. The sample yields about 930,000 clones; 17% were counted once. The top ten constitute around 0.02% of the sample. The sequencing sample was made of naive CD4+ T cells from blood. This specimen's cell subset or site label, per the study, means: true naive CD4+ T cells. The receptors were gathered from a woman under 30 in good health.

The chain carries TRBV6-5 and TRBJ2-1, with 8 bases fitting TRBD2. Germline CDR1 is MNHEY and CDR2 is SVGAGI. The CDR3 consists of 15 residues. The V gene end was trimmed by 2 bases and the J gene end by 6 bases; junction bases not matched to a gene: 6. CDR3 sequence reads: CASSYSGSISNEQFF. For the CDR3, the DNA is TGTGCCAGCAGTTACAGCGGGAGTATTAGCAATGAGCAGTTCTTC.

This clone was found once. The rearrangement uses TRBV28 and TRBJ1-2; D call uncertain. The CDR3 contains 12 residues. Germline V CDR1 and CDR2: MDHEN, SYDVKM. Trimming left V 7 bases short and J 8 bases short, with 14 bases between. The CDR3 spells CASNAPSVGYTF. CDR3 nucleotides: TGTGCCAGCAATGCCCCCTCGGTGGGCTACACCTTC.

There are a few counts of this clone. The chain uses TRBV7-2 and TRBJ1-5; a possible D gene is TRBD1 (5 bases). The CDR3 is 15 residues long. CDR1 and CDR2 (germline): SGHTA, FQGNSA. V dropped 1 base and J dropped 3 bases, with 10 bases sitting between them. CDR3 nucleotide sequence: TGTGCCAGCAGCTTAGATGCAGGGCCCAATCAGCCCCAGCATTTT. Residues: CASSLDAGPNQPQHF. Full variable domain (outside the CDR3, taken from reference TRBV7-2 and TRBJ1-5): GAGVSQSPSNKVTEKGKDVELRCDPISGHTALYWYRQSLGQGLEFLIYFQGNSAPDKSGLPSDRFSAERTGGSVSTLTIQRTQQEDSAVYLCASSLDAGPNQPQHFGDGTRLSIL.

This chain links TRBV5-4 with TRBJ2-5; D remains unclear. Germline loops: CDR1 SGHNT, CDR2 YYREEE (reference sequence). Between the trimmed V and J ends, which lost 4 bases and 2 bases, there was a span of 0 bases. This CDR3 region has 10 residues. DNA of the CDR3: TGTGCCAGCAGCCAAGAGACCCAGTACTTC. It yields the protein CASSQETQYF.

This clone turned up a few times. The rearrangement uses TRBV5-1 and TRBJ2-7; tentative D call: TRBD1 (5 bases). The V end lost 1 base, the J end lost 0 bases, and 11 bases lay between the germline ends. The CDR3 is 15 amino acids. CDR1 is SGHRS, CDR2 YFSETQ, per germline. The CDR3: CASSLWGAGSYEQYF. The CDR3 bases are TGCGCCAGCAGCTTGTGGGGCGCCGGCTCCTACGAGCAGTACTTC.

The chain employs TRBV9 and TRBJ2-6; a weak D match, TRBD2 (5 bases). The V end lost 0 bases, the J end lost 0 bases, and 10 bases lay between the germline ends. The germline V gene encodes CDR1 SGDLS and CDR2 YYNGEE. The CDR3 covers 17 residues. The CDR3 sequence is CASSVASGYSGANVLTF. The CDR3 DNA reads as TGTGCCAGCAGCGTAGCTTCGGGATACTCTGGGGCCAACGTCCTGACTTTC.

CDR3 DNA: TGTGCCAGCAGCCTATTTAGCGGGACCCCCCAAACCTACAATGAGCAGTTCTTC. As protein: CASSLFSGTPQTYNEQFF. This chain connects TRBV14 to TRBJ2-1; TRBD2 matches at 8 bases. There are 18 residues in the CDR3. The germline CDR1 and CDR2 sequences are SGHDN and FVKESK. J gave up 2 bases and V 4 bases, and 13 bases lay outside the gene matches.

V and J are TRBV27 and TRBJ2-3; 13 nucleotides align to TRBD2. This CDR3 contains 15 residues. Trimming took 5 bases from V and 3 from J; bases not matched to a gene: 2. From germline, CDR1 is MNHEY and CDR2 SMNVEV (reference sequence). This CDR3 reads CASSQGLAGTDTQYF. The CDR3 DNA sequence: TGTGCCAGCAGTCAGGGACTAGCGGGAACAGATACGCAGTATTTT.

V and J are TRBV20-1 and TRBJ2-3, with D uncertain. V shed 2 bases and J shed 6 bases, with 6 bases lying between them. Germline assignment: CDR1 DFQATT and CDR2 SNEGSKA (reference sequence). The CDR3 has 11 residues. The CDR3 is CSARRLDTQYF. The CDR3 DNA is TGCAGTGCTAGACGACTGGATACGCAGTATTTT.

The V and J genes are TRBV4-2 and TRBJ2-3; D assignment may be TRBD1 or TRBD2 (6 bases each). The CDR3 contains 18 residues. Trimming stripped 0 bases from V and 7 bases from J, with 23 bases between. Germline V CDR1 and CDR2: LGHNA, YNFKEQ. The CDR3 loop reads CASSQERLSGGQTNTQYF. CDR3 nucleotide sequence: TGTGCCAGCAGCCAAGAGAGGTTGTCTGGGGGGCAGACCAATACGCAGTATTTT.

The rearrangement uses TRBV7-3 and TRBJ1-1, with a weak D call TRBD1 (6 bases). The CDR3 is 15 residues long. Germline assignment: CDR1 SGHTA and CDR2 FQGTGA. The V end was cut by 5 bases, the J end by 1 base, with 14 bases between. The CDR3 region has the DNA TGTGCCAGCAGCGCCCAAGACAGGAGGAACACTGAAGCTTTCTTT. Translated: CASSAQDRRNTEAFF.

The V and J genes are TRBV29-1 and TRBJ2-7; no clear D. V lost 4 bases and J 4 bases, leaving 14 bases between the germline ends. The CDR3 sequence is 13 residues long. The V gene's germline CDR1 is SQVTM and CDR2 ANQGSEA. The CDR3 is CSVGVGNRYEQYF. The CDR3 nucleotides read TGCAGCGTTGGTGTGGGGAATCGTTACGAGCAGTACTTC.

A few counts support this clone. The V call is TRBV7-9, the J call TRBJ2-1; D uncertain. The germline V gene has CDR1 SEHNR and CDR2 FQNEAQ (reference sequence). The V gene lost 4 bases and the J gene lost 4 bases, with 11 bases spanning the gap. The CDR3 covers 14 residues. Here the CDR3 reads CASSSYRSYNEQFF. The CDR3 DNA is TGTGCCAGCAGCTCGTATCGAAGTTACAATGAGCAGTTCTTC.

This clone was observed a few times. CDR3 sequence: CASSSLTSGSSDTQYF. CDR3 sequence (DNA): TGTGCCAGCAGCTCGCTGACTAGCGGGAGCTCAGATACGCAGTATTTT. The rearrangement uses TRBV5-4 and TRBJ2-3; 12 bases match TRBD2. V was pared by 3 bases and J by 4 bases, with 6 bases of the junction left unmatched. The CDR3 consists of 16 residues. CDR1 is SGHNT and CDR2 is YYREEE in the germline V gene (reference sequence). Looking up the rest from reference TRBV5-4 and TRBJ2-3 gives the full variable domain: ETGVTQSPTHLIKTRGQQVTLRCSSQSGHNTVSWYQQALGQGPQFIFQYYREEENGRGNFPPRFSGLQFPNYSSELNVNALELDDSALYLCASSSLTSGSSDTQYFGPGTRLTVL.

This clone has just a few counts. The chain recombines TRBV5-4 with TRBJ2-7; TRBD1 matches at 8 bases. J lost 2 bases, V lost 3 bases, and 4 bases had no gene match. From germline, CDR1 is SGHNT and CDR2 YYREEE (reference sequence). CDR3 size: 14 residues. CDR3 DNA sequence: TGTGCCAGCAGCTACTCAGGGGGCACCTACGAGCAGTACTTC. It encodes CASSYSGGTYEQYF.

The chain couples TRBV11-3 to TRBJ2-1; 7 bases map to TRBD2. This CDR3 region has 14 residues. In germline, CDR1 is SGHNT, CDR2 YENEEA. With V trimmed by 5 bases and J by 2 bases, 3 bases remained unmatched. CDR3: CASSGREPYNEQFF. The CDR3 DNA sequence: TGTGCCAGCAGCGGGCGGGAGCCCTACAATGAGCAGTTCTTC.

About this clone itself: One end of the junction does not line up with germline, which may come from a read error. The CDR3 sequence is CAASKKMGGYPYNEQFF. As DNA, the CDR3 is TGTGCCGCCAGCAAAAAGATGGGGGGCTACCCCTACAATGAGCAGTTCTTC. J is TRBJ2-1 and V is TRBV15; TRBD1 or TRBD2 may be the D gene (6 bases each). Germline V lookup: CDR1 LNHNV, CDR2 YYDKDF (reference sequence). The CDR3 runs 17 residues.

This chain connects TRBV5-1 to TRBJ2-1; 9 bases match TRBD1. Germline lookup yields CDR1 SGHRS and CDR2 YFSETQ. V gave up 4 bases and J gave up 7 bases; unmatched junction bases: 15. CDR3 size: 17 residues. This chain's CDR3 is CASSLTLQGAYLNEQFF. DNA of the CDR3: TGCGCCAGCAGCCTCACTCTACAGGGGGCTTATCTTAATGAGCAGTTCTTC.

V usage is TRBV6-6 and J usage is TRBJ2-1, with 7 bases aligning to TRBD2. Germline-derived CDR1 and CDR2 are MNHNY and SVGAGI (reference sequence). The CDR3 length is 13 residues. Trimming cost V 7 bases and J 10 bases; bases outside gene matches: 10. The CDR3 here is CASTDGGIWEQFF. DNA of the CDR3: TGTGCCAGCACCGACGGGGGGATTTGGGAGCAGTTCTTC.

This rearrangement joins TRBV7-6 to TRBJ2-3, with D hard to call. Germline CDR1 SGHVS, CDR2 FNYEAQ. This CDR3 region has 15 residues. Trimming took off 1 base at V and 3 bases at J, with 11 bases between the two ends. CDR3 DNA sequence: TGTGCCAGCAGCTTAGAGGCGAGCCCTACAGATACGCAGTATTTT. It is translated as CASSLEASPTDTQYF. Using reference TRBV7-6 and TRBJ2-3 for the parts outside the CDR3, the full variable domain is GAGVSQSPRYKVTKRGQDVALRCDPISGHVSLYWYRQALGQGPEFLTYFNYEAQQDKSGLPNDRFSAERPEGSISTLTIQRTEQRDSAMYRCASSLEASPTDTQYFGPGTRLTVL.

V usage is TRBV7-6 and J usage is TRBJ2-1; D possibly corresponds to TRBD1 (5 bases). This CDR3 contains 13 residues. The germline V gene has CDR1 SGHVS and CDR2 FNYEAQ. The V end lost 3 bases, the J end lost 8 bases, and 11 bases lay between the germline ends. CDR3 bases: TGTGCCAGCAGCTTTATGCAGGGTGATGAGCAGTTCTTC. It translates to CASSFMQGDEQFF.

The gene calls are TRBV6-6 and TRBJ2-1; 7 nucleotides match TRBD1. The V gene's germline CDR1 is MNHNY and CDR2 SVGAGI (reference sequence). The CDR3 contains 13 residues. Losses at the gene ends were 6 bases for V and 8 bases for J; bases not matched to a gene: 7. The CDR3 nucleotides are TGTGCCAGCAGAAGACAGGGCCGCGATGAGCAGTTCTTC. As protein: CASRRQGRDEQFF.

The chain carries TRBV9 and TRBJ2-5; 8 nucleotides align to TRBD1. CDR1 is SGDLS, CDR2 YYNGEE, per germline. The CDR3 is made up of 17 amino acids. Germline trimming cut 0 bases from V and 1 base from J; bases unmatched to any gene: 8. In nucleotides, the CDR3 is TGTGCCAGCAGCGTAGGCGGACAGGGTATAGGCCAAGAGACCCAGTACTTC. It specifies CASSVGGQGIGQETQYF.

The CDR3 bases are TGTGCCAGCAGCTCCACTAGCGGGAGGTGGCAGACCCAGTACTTC. Protein sequence: CASSSTSGRWQTQYF. The J gene is TRBJ2-5, the V gene TRBV7-3; 12 nucleotides match TRBD2. Trimming took 4 bases from V and 6 from J; bases not matched to a gene: 6. Germline lookup yields CDR1 SGHTA and CDR2 FQGTGA. The length of the CDR3 is 15 residues.

This clone was recorded a few times. V usage is TRBV7-3 and J usage is TRBJ2-5; D ambiguous. The CDR3 runs 16 residues. Germline V gene data show CDR1 as SGHTA and CDR2 as FQGTGA. With 5 bases removed from V and 1 base from J, the gap between germline ends came to 17 bases. CDR3 region: CASSPRPRTLQETQYF. The CDR3 nucleotides are TGTGCCAGCAGCCCACGACCCCGGACCCTCCAAGAGACCCAGTACTTC.